What follows are 26 T cell receptor beta chains derived from one specimen sequenced in a study of shared clonotypes between healthy human individuals (TCRdb year 2020). The library was obtained by the immunoSEQ multiplex PCR assay. What TCRdb holds here is the immuneACCESS table cut down to in-frame rearrangements. Part of the clones is not present; checked against another copy, under half of the missing clones reflect an unresolved V gene, and the others are unexplained. The sample records roughly 1 million clones, around 76% of which are singletons. Of the sample, 1.4% falls within the top ten clones. Sequencing input: memory CD4+ T cells sorted from blood. The sample's cell subset or site, from its label and the paper: CD45RA-negative fraction. The receptors originated from a young man in good health.

Concerning this clone itself: The sample contains more than one DNA sequence encoding this CDR3. CDR3 bases: TGTGCCAGTAGCGGGGGTCCCCCCTACGAGCAGTACTTC. Amino acid sequence: CASSGGPPYEQYF. The genes are TRBV28 and TRBJ2-7; 9 nucleotides agree with TRBD2. Germline V gene lookup returns CDR1 MDHEN and CDR2 SYDVKM. This CDR3 is 13 amino acids long. V trimming: 9 bases; J trimming: 2 bases; junction bases outside the gene matches: 5.

The V gene is TRBV5-1, the J gene TRBJ2-2, with TRBD2 identical over 10 bases. CDR3 length: 15 amino acids. J gave up 4 bases and V 4 bases, and 4 bases lay outside the gene matches. CDR1 is SGHRS and CDR2 is YFSETQ in the germline V gene. CDR3 protein: CASSPSGRGTGELFF. The CDR3 DNA sequence: TGCGCCAGCAGCCCTAGCGGGAGAGGCACCGGGGAGCTGTTTTTT. Full variable domain (rest looked up from reference TRBV5-1 and TRBJ2-2): KAGVTQTPRYLIKTRGQQVTLSCSPISGHRSVSWYQQTPGQGLQFLFEYFSETQRNKGNFPGRFSGRQFSNSRSEMNVSTLELGDSALYLCASSPSGRGTGELFFGEGSRLTVL.

This clone was observed once. V gene TRBV6-5 combines with J gene TRBJ1-2, with a weak D call TRBD1 (5 bases). The germline CDR1 and CDR2 sequences are MNHEY and SVGAGI. V was clipped by 8 bases and J by 0 bases, with 7 bases between them. The CDR3 spans 12 residues. The chain's CDR3 is CASGGTNYGYTF. The CDR3 DNA reads TGTGCCAGCGGGGGGACTAACTATGGCTACACCTTC.

The count of this clone is one. The chain combines TRBV9 with TRBJ2-1, with TRBD2 matching 7 bases. The CDR3 spans 17 residues. V shed 0 bases, J shed 6 bases, and the junction held 12 bases outside the gene matches. The V gene's germline CDR1 is SGDLS and CDR2 YYNGEE. CDR3 region: CASSVGTLGGVANEQFF. As DNA, the CDR3 is TGTGCCAGCAGCGTAGGGACCTTGGGAGGGGTTGCCAATGAGCAGTTCTTC.

The chain uses TRBV2 and TRBJ2-7, with 11 nucleotides matching TRBD1. CDR1 SNHLY and CDR2 FYNNEI come from the germline V gene. The V gene end was trimmed by 7 bases and the J gene end by 3 bases; junction bases not matched to a gene: 11. This CDR3 is built from 16 residues. The CDR3 DNA reads as TGTGCCAGCAAAGATGTCCGGGACAGGGGGGTCTACGAGCAGTACTTC. This codes for CASKDVRDRGVYEQYF.

This chain connects TRBV30 to TRBJ2-1, with 9 nucleotides matching TRBD2. Germline loops: CDR1 GTSNPN, CDR2 SVGIG (reference sequence). This CDR3 comprises 16 residues. J was trimmed by 7 bases and V by 2 bases; bases with no gene match: 12. The DNA of the CDR3 is TGTGCCTGGAGTAACGGCGGGAGGGCTTCAGAGAATGAGCAGTTCTTC. As protein: CAWSNGGRASENEQFF.

This clone was detected only once. The rearrangement uses TRBV15 and TRBJ2-7, with 8 bases aligning to TRBD1. The V segment lost 2 bases and the J segment 6 bases; nucleotides outside the gene matches: 9. This CDR3 contains 15 residues. In germline, CDR1 is LNHNV, CDR2 YYDKDF (reference sequence). For the CDR3, the DNA is TGTGCCACCAGCAGAACCTCCGGGACAGGCGCCGAGCAGTACTTC. Its protein product is CATSRTSGTGAEQYF.

This chain uses TRBV10-3 with TRBJ1-5, with TRBD1 matching 8 bases. This CDR3 has 15 residues. V shed 3 bases and J 6 bases; nucleotides not matched to a gene: 7. Germline CDR1 is ENHRY and CDR2 is SYGVKD. The chain's CDR3 is CAISETGGESQPQHF. CDR3 DNA: TGTGCCATCAGTGAAACAGGGGGGGAAAGTCAGCCCCAGCATTTT.

This clone showed up many times. V and J are TRBV5-4 and TRBJ2-1; 7 bases are shared with TRBD2. Germline values: CDR1 SGHNT, CDR2 YYREEE (reference sequence). This CDR3 is built from 15 residues. Unmatched junction bases numbered 4, after V lost 4 bases and J lost 0 bases. CDR3 in DNA: TGTGCCAGCAGCACAACTAGCGCCTCCTACAATGAGCAGTTCTTC. Translating gives CASSTTSASYNEQFF.

CDR3 sequence: CASSQEAGGLYEQYF. The CDR3 DNA sequence: TGCGCCAGCAGCCAGGAAGCGGGAGGACTCTACGAGCAGTACTTC. The chain combines TRBV4-3 with TRBJ2-7; 9 bases are shared with TRBD2. Germline V lookup: CDR1 LGHNA, CDR2 YSLEER. The CDR3 runs 15 residues. V lost 3 bases and J lost 3; bases outside the gene matches: 6.

V and J are TRBV30 and TRBJ2-5, with a possible D match to TRBD1 (5 bases). The J call may be in error: the DNA end matches TRBJ2-7 better. Germline lookup yields CDR1 GTSNPN and CDR2 SVGIG (reference sequence). The CDR3 extends over 12 amino acids. The CDR3 region is CAWSADSYEQYF. CDR3 DNA sequence: TGTGCCTGGAGTGCCGACAGCTACGAGCAGTACTTC.

This clone has just one count. This sample also contains other DNA sequences that code for the same CDR3. The V and J genes are TRBV7-2 and TRBJ2-7; no definite D call. Trimming left V 4 bases short and J 2 bases short, with 6 bases between. Germline CDR1 is SGHTA and CDR2 is FQGNSA. The CDR3 runs to 12 residues. The CDR3 sequence is CASSSSAYEQYF. As DNA, the CDR3 is TGTGCCAGCAGCTCATCTGCCTACGAGCAGTACTTC.

CDR3 protein: CASSSLSSGNTIYF. As DNA, the CDR3 is TGTGCCAGCTCGTCCCTGAGCTCTGGAAACACCATATATTTT. The chain links TRBV6-5 to TRBJ1-3; D remains unclear. CDR3 length: 14 residues. CDR1 is MNHEY and CDR2 is SVGAGI in the germline V gene. V lost 8 bases, J lost 0 bases, and 11 bases lay in between.

The DNA of the CDR3 is TGTGCCAGCCCTTACAGGCTTCCCATCCCAACGAGCTCTGGAAACACCATATATTTT. Protein sequence: CASPYRLPIPTSSGNTIYF. The chain employs TRBV27 and TRBJ1-3, with D perhaps matching TRBD1 (5 bases). Trimming stripped 8 bases from V and 0 bases from J, with 26 bases between. The CDR3 is made up of 19 amino acids. Per the germline V gene, CDR1 is MNHEY and CDR2 is SMNVEV (reference sequence).

This clone showed up just a few times. In the same sample, other DNA sequences code for this CDR3. The V gene is TRBV27, the J gene TRBJ1-5; D might be TRBD1 (6 bases). Trimming cost V 3 bases and J 4 bases, with 7 bases left between them. The germline gives CDR1 MNHEY, CDR2 SMNVEV (reference sequence). This CDR3 region has 13 residues. The CDR3 DNA is TGTGCCAGCAGTTTGACAGGTAATCAGCCCCAGCATTTT. This encodes CASSLTGNQPQHF.

The J gene is TRBJ1-2, the V gene TRBV19; 12 bases map to TRBD1. Germline V lookup: CDR1 LNHDA, CDR2 SQIVND (reference sequence). This CDR3 is 16 amino acids long. Trimming removed 8 bases from V and 2 bases from J; junction bases left unmatched: 9. Here the CDR3 DNA reads TGTGCCAGTGATACCGGGACAGGGGGCTTCAACTATGGCTACACCTTC. Residues: CASDTGTGGFNYGYTF.

The rearrangement links TRBV7-2 to TRBJ2-2, with 9 bases fitting TRBD2. CDR1 is SGHTA, CDR2 FQGNSA, per germline. The CDR3 consists of 18 residues. V lost 1 base, J lost 0 bases, and 6 bases stayed unmatched. This CDR3 is CASSLVSLAGSNTGELFF. The CDR3 DNA sequence: TGTGCCAGCAGCTTAGTTTCGCTAGCGGGATCGAACACCGGGGAGCTGTTTTTT. The full variable domain, completed using reference TRBV7-2 and TRBJ2-2, is GAGVSQSPSNKVTEKGKDVELRCDPISGHTALYWYRQSLGQGLEFLIYFQGNSAPDKSGLPSDRFSAERTGGSVSTLTIQRTQQEDSAVYLCASSLVSLAGSNTGELFFGEGSRLTVL.

This clone was observed a few times. V is TRBV2 and J is TRBJ1-1; TRBD1 agrees at 8 bases. After removal of 5 bases from V and 4 bases from J, the junction contained 6 bases not matched to a gene. Germline-derived CDR1 and CDR2 are SNHLY and FYNNEI. The CDR3 extends over 14 amino acids. CDR3 amino acids: CASSRGQGGTEAFF. CDR3 in DNA: TGTGCCAGCAGTCGCGGACAGGGTGGCACTGAAGCTTTCTTT.

This clone was detected a few times. The chain couples TRBV5-5 to TRBJ1-2; maybe TRBD1 (6 bases). The CDR3 has 13 residues. Germline values: CDR1 SGHKS, CDR2 YYEKEE (reference sequence). V was cut by 3 bases and J by 4 bases, with 10 bases left in between. CDR3 in amino acids: CASSSGGLYGYTF. CDR3 nucleotides: TGTGCCAGCAGCTCCGGGGGGCTCTATGGCTACACCTTC.

This clone was recorded a few times. J is TRBJ2-5 and V is TRBV7-8, with no clear D. The CDR3 is made up of 15 amino acids. Germline V lookup: CDR1 SGHVS, CDR2 FQNEAQ. The ends were cut back, 1 base at V and 2 bases at J, with 11 bases in the middle. CDR3 sequence: CASSLGVQAQETQYF. As DNA, the CDR3 is TGTGCCAGCAGCTTAGGGGTCCAGGCTCAAGAGACCCAGTACTTC.

The J gene is TRBJ2-1, the V gene TRBV18; 8 nucleotides line up with TRBD2. Germline V gene lookup returns CDR1 KGHSH and CDR2 LQKENI. The CDR3 is 16 amino acids. V was clipped by 2 bases and J by 4 bases; unmatched bases: 7. The CDR3 DNA reads as TGTGCCAGCTCACCAGGGAGCGGGAGAGGGTACAATGAGCAGTTCTTC. Its protein is CASSPGSGRGYNEQFF.

The V and J genes are TRBV18 and TRBJ1-1; 7 bases agree with TRBD1. The CDR3 length is 15 residues. V lost 3 bases and J lost 2; bases outside the gene matches: 6. Germline lookup yields CDR1 KGHSH and CDR2 LQKENI. The CDR3 coding sequence is TGTGCCAGCTCACCCGTACAGGGGATTAACACTGAAGCTTTCTTT. It specifies CASSPVQGINTEAFF.

This chain connects TRBV5-1 to TRBJ2-2, with a tentative D call TRBD2 (7 bases). CDR3 length equals 16 residues. The V gene's germline CDR1 is SGHRS and CDR2 YFSETQ. Trimming stripped 4 bases from V and 6 bases from J, with 19 bases between. The CDR3 DNA reads as TGCGCCAGCAGCCCCAACCGGGGGGCGACCGCCGGGGAGCTGTTTTTT. This gives the protein CASSPNRGATAGELFF.

This clone was recorded a few times. This chain connects TRBV5-4 to TRBJ1-5; D is unclear. V shed 4 bases and J shed 6 bases, with 11 bases lying between them. The CDR3 length is 13 residues. The germline V gene encodes CDR1 SGHNT and CDR2 YYREEE (reference sequence). The CDR3 DNA sequence: TGTGCCAGCAGCCTGGAACCCGGTCAGCCCCAGCATTTT. Its translation: CASSLEPGQPQHF.

CDR3: CASSGSLVSYEQYF. For the CDR3, the DNA is TGCGCCAGTTCCGGGTCCCTAGTTTCCTACGAGCAGTACTTC. The chain joins TRBV5-1 to TRBJ2-7; D gene uncertain. The germline V and J ends were trimmed by 8 bases and 1 base, with 16 bases remaining between them. Germline-derived CDR1 and CDR2 are SGHRS and YFSETQ. There are 14 residues in the CDR3.

This clone was detected once. This chain uses TRBV28 with TRBJ2-7; 11 nucleotides align to TRBD2. CDR3 size: 17 residues. Germline V CDR1 and CDR2: MDHEN, SYDVKM. V lost 5 bases to trimming and J lost 1 base; unmatched junction nucleotides: 10. In nucleotides, the CDR3 is TGTGCCAGCAGTGGCCATAGCGGGGGGGCCGGGTCCTACGAGCAGTACTTC. This gives the protein CASSGHSGGAGSYEQYF.